These T cell receptor beta chains were read from a single sample in a study of shared clonotypes between healthy human individuals. Profiling relied on immunoSEQ multiplex PCR, and the TCRdb table lists in-frame clones only, not all of them. Among approximately 440,000 clones listed, 70% to 80% were seen once. The sequenced material came from PBMCs. The receptor set was obtained from a woman aged 40 to 49 in good health. Some clones in this sample may be carry-over from other donors' samples. Each CDR3 is given with its conserved first and last residue. D genes are given only for firm matches. Rows may omit the clone size; those that give it use once, few, many or a size class.

clone size,J gene,V gene,D gene,CDR3 protein,CDR3 DNA
few,TRBJ1-1,TRBV28,NA,CASSTPRAAANTEAFF,TGTGCCAGCAGTACTCCCCGGGCGGCAGCGAACACTGAAGCTTTCTTT
NA,TRBJ2-5,TRBV2,NA,CASTLRGRETQYF,TGTGCCAGCACCCTCAGGGGCCGGGAGACCCAGTACTTC
NA,TRBJ1-1,TRBV6-1,NA,CASSEAPGAFAFF,TGTGCCAGCAGTGAAGCGCCGGGGGCGTTTGCTTTCTTT
NA,TRBJ2-1,TRBV27,NA,CASSSRPLNEQFF,TGTGCCAGCAGTTCCCGCCCTTTAAATGAGCAGTTCTTC
few,TRBJ2-7,TRBV7-2,TRBD2,CASSISGGPYEQYF,TGTGCCAGCAGCATTAGCGGGGGGCCCTACGAGCAGTACTTC
NA,TRBJ1-1,TRBV10-3,NA,CAIRGIENTEAFF,TGTGCCATCAGGGGGATAGAGAACACTGAAGCTTTCTTT
NA,TRBJ1-3,TRBV6-1,NA,CASSRTVDAGNTIYF,TGTGCCAGCAGTAGAACGGTAGATGCAGGAAACACCATATATTTT
NA,TRBJ1-5,TRBV9,TRBD1,CASSDGGQVAQPQHF,TGTGCCAGCAGCGACGGGGGACAGGTGGCTCAGCCCCAGCATTTT
once,TRBJ1-3,TRBV25-1,NA,CASSDSVTGNTIYF,TGTGCCAGCAGTGACAGCGTTACTGGAAACACCATATATTTT
NA,TRBJ2-7,TRBV18,TRBD1,CASLPGQGVNEQYF,TGTGCCAGCTTGCCGGGACAGGGGGTAAACGAGCAGTACTTC
few,TRBJ2-2,TRBV7-9,NA,CASSLRVDTGELFF,TGTGCCAGCAGCTTGCGAGTTGACACCGGGGAGCTGTTTTTT
NA,TRBJ2-5,TRBV28,TRBD1,CASSQKGTGGAQTQYF,TGTGCCAGCAGTCAAAAAGGGACAGGCGGTGCCCAGACCCAGTACTTC
once,TRBJ1-1,TRBV27,NA,CASSPIFGGEAFF,TGTGCCAGCAGTCCCATCTTCGGGGGGGAAGCTTTCTTT
NA,TRBJ1-1,TRBV4-2,TRBD1,CASSQGQGANTEAFF,TGTGCCAGCAGCCAAGGACAGGGGGCGAACACTGAAGCTTTCTTT
NA,TRBJ2-5,TRBV12-5,NA,CASGLVRTNGYQETQYF,TGTGCTAGTGGTTTGGTAAGGACGAACGGGTACCAAGAGACCCAGTACTTC
NA,TRBJ2-7,TRBV6-5,TRBD1,CASSYSWTGSGEQYF,TGTGCCAGCAGTTACTCGTGGACAGGGAGCGGCGAGCAGTACTTC
few,TRBJ1-1,TRBV7-8,NA,CASSLEGGYTEAFF,TGTGCCAGCAGCTTGGAAGGGGGATACACTGAAGCTTTCTTT
NA,TRBJ1-5,TRBV7-2,TRBD1,CASSLAGQGSNQPQHF,TGTGCCAGCAGCTTAGCGGGACAGGGAAGCAATCAGCCCCAGCATTTT
NA,TRBJ1-1,TRBV11-3,NA,CASSFDSYTEAFF,TGTGCCAGCAGCTTCGACAGTTACACTGAAGCTTTCTTT
NA,TRBJ2-5,TRBV6-1,NA,CASSEAGGGETQYF,TGTGCCAGCAGTGAGGCAGGGGGAGGAGAGACCCAGTACTTC
NA,TRBJ2-1,TRBV4-1,TRBD2,CASSQERLAGGPYNEQFF,TGCGCCAGCAGCCAAGAGAGGCTAGCGGGAGGGCCCTACAATGAGCAGTTCTTC
NA,TRBJ2-7,TRBV7-2,TRBD1,CASSLGTDYGQYF,TGTGCTAGCAGCTTAGGGACAGACTACGGGCAGTACTTC
NA,TRBJ1-4,TRBV6-6,TRBD1,CASTPDRGGEKLFF,TGTGCCAGCACCCCGGACAGGGGCGGTGAAAAACTGTTTTTT
NA,TRBJ2-2,TRBV2,TRBD2,CASSVALAGGPSGELFF,TGTGCCAGCAGTGTTGCACTAGCGGGAGGGCCGAGCGGGGAGCTGTTTTTT
NA,TRBJ2-7,TRBV5-1,TRBD2,CASSLREGNTYEQYF,TGCGCCAGCAGCTTGAGGGAGGGAAACACCTACGAGCAGTACTTC
NA,TRBJ1-2,TRBV19,NA,CASSIATRGDYGYTF,TGTGCCAGTAGTATTGCCACACGGGGTGACTATGGCTACACCTTC
NA,TRBJ1-5,TRBV7-9,TRBD1,CASSSNRGGQPQHF,TGTGCCAGCAGCTCCAACAGGGGAGGGCAGCCCCAGCATTTT
once,TRBJ1-1,TRBV28,TRBD1,CASRPRDREVNTEAFF,TGTGCCAGCAGGCCCCGGGACAGGGAGGTGAACACTGAAGCTTTCTTT
NA,TRBJ1-1,TRBV6-6,NA,CASSYRGRGSSAFF,TGTGCCAGCAGTTACCGGGGCAGGGGCTCTTCGGCTTTCTTT
NA,TRBJ2-7,TRBV6-5,NA,CASSYYYGLYEQYF,TGTGCCAGCAGTTACTATTACGGCCTCTACGAGCAGTACTTC
NA,TRBJ1-2,TRBV28,NA,CASSFRGAGGWDYGYTF,TGTGCCAGCAGTTTCCGGGGGGCGGGAGGATGGGACTATGGCTACACCTTC
NA,TRBJ2-7,TRBV10-3,NA,CAISEGLGYEQYF,TGTGCCATCAGTGAGGGGTTGGGGTACGAGCAGTACTTC
once,TRBJ1-4,TRBV7-9,NA,CASSLEGGTNEKLFF,TGTGCCAGCAGCTTAGAGGGAGGCACTAATGAAAAACTGTTTTTT
NA,TRBJ1-5,TRBV6-5,NA,CASRIGEVGQPQHF,TGTGCCAGCAGGATAGGAGAGGTTGGCCAGCCCCAGCATTTT
NA,TRBJ2-5,TRBV11-2,NA,CASSLGWEVIAETQYF,TGTGCCAGCAGCCTGGGGTGGGAGGTGATCGCAGAGACCCAGTACTTC
NA,TRBJ2-7,TRBV5-1,TRBD1,CASSLGGTGAYEQYF,TGCGCCAGCAGCTTGGGCGGGACAGGGGCCTACGAGCAGTACTTC
NA,TRBJ2-3,TRBV2,NA,CADAVVATDTQYF,TGTGCCGATGCTGTTGTTGCCACAGATACGCAGTATTTT
NA,TRBJ2-2,TRBV10-1,NA,CASSPQVTNTGELFF,TGCGCCAGCAGCCCCCAGGTCACGAACACCGGGGAGCTGTTTTTT
NA,TRBJ2-7,TRBV5-1,TRBD2,CASSSGLGRNEQYF,TGCGCCAGCAGCTCGGGACTAGGAAGGAACGAGCAGTACTTC
many,TRBJ1-5,TRBV10-3,NA,CASRTASNQPQHF,TGTGCCAGCAGGACGGCCAGCAATCAGCCCCAGCATTTT
NA,TRBJ1-5,TRBV30,TRBD1,CAVDRDSNQPQHF,TGTGCTGTTGACAGGGATAGCAATCAGCCCCAGCATTTT
many,TRBJ2-7,TRBV4-1,NA,CASSPGAAYEQYF,TGCGCCAGCAGTCCCGGGGCAGCCTACGAGCAGTACTTC
NA,TRBJ1-1,TRBV28,NA,CASSLSGGDPTEAFF,TGTGCCAGCAGTTTATCTGGGGGGGATCCCACTGAAGCTTTCTTT
NA,TRBJ2-7,TRBV2,TRBD1,CASRLGTAYEQYF,TGTGCCAGCAGACTCGGGACAGCCTACGAGCAGTACTTC
NA,TRBJ2-7,TRBV27,NA,CASSLMVGAYEQYF,TGTGCCAGCAGTTTAATGGTAGGGGCCTACGAGCAGTACTTC
NA,TRBJ2-7,TRBV28,TRBD1,CASSPVDRDSYEQYF,TGTGCCAGCAGCCCAGTAGACAGGGACTCCTACGAGCAGTACTTC
many,TRBJ1-5,TRBV28,TRBD1,CASTRDRGGGQPQHF,TGTGCCAGCACCCGGGACAGGGGAGGCGGTCAGCCCCAGCATTTT
NA,TRBJ2-7,TRBV27,NA,CASGDHPYEQYF,TGTGCCAGCGGGGACCATCCCTACGAGCAGTACTTC
few,TRBJ1-2,TRBV7-9,TRBD1,CASSPQGNYGYTF,TGTGCCAGCAGCCCACAGGGGAACTATGGCTACACCTTC
NA,TRBJ1-4,TRBV5-1,TRBD1,CASSPGTGTNEKLFF,TGCGCCAGCAGCCCCGGGACAGGAACTAATGAAAAACTGTTTTTT
NA,TRBJ1-1,TRBV28,NA,CASTVLGTLNTEAFF,TGTGCCAGCACCGTACTAGGGACGTTGAACACTGAAGCTTTCTTT
NA,TRBJ2-7,TRBV2,NA,CASQDPFYEQYF,TGTGCCAGCCAGGACCCTTTTTACGAGCAGTACTTC
NA,TRBJ2-2,TRBV30,NA,CAWKVGAGGYTGELFF,TGTGCCTGGAAAGTAGGTGCCGGGGGATACACCGGGGAGCTGTTTTTT
NA,TRBJ2-7,TRBV5-1,NA,CASSLGEFAYEQYF,TGCGCCAGCAGCTTGGGAGAATTTGCCTACGAGCAGTACTTC
once,TRBJ2-7,TRBV5-4,NA,CASRHEQYF,TGTGCCAGCAGGCACGAGCAGTACTTC
NA,TRBJ2-1,TRBV14,TRBD2,CASSRLAVGGEQFF,TGTGCCAGCAGCCGTCTAGCGGTGGGGGGTGAGCAGTTCTTC
NA,TRBJ1-2,TRBV6-6,TRBD1,CASSDLGTGVGYTF,TGTGCCAGCAGTGACCTCGGGACAGGGGTTGGCTACACCTTC
NA,TRBJ2-1,TRBV21-1,NA,CASSKDGGRKRSHNEQFF,TGTGCCAGCAGCAAAGATGGGGGGCGGAAGCGCTCCCACAATGAGCAGTTCTTC